This T cell receptor (beta chain) is from a study of blood T cell repertoires in COVID-19. Study as a whole: Samples taken during acute and convalescent COVID-19 were collected in the United States, Italy and Spain.

Libraries were prepared by immunoSEQ multiplex PCR; TCRdb keeps only in-frame clonotypes and omits some of them. The sample shows 85,000 to 130,000 clones, roughly nine tenths of them seen only once. The V end lost 0 bases, the J end lost 4 bases, and 9 bases lay between the germline ends. The length of the CDR3 is 14 residues. Per germline, CDR1 MGHRA and CDR2 YSYEKL. This chain links TRBV4-1 with TRBJ2-5; a weak D match, TRBD2 (5 bases). Sequenced material: peripheral blood. The receptor's source is a human donor in a cohort sampled during active COVID-19. DNA of the CDR3: TGCGCCAGCAGCCAAGATGGGCTAGCAGAGACCCAGTACTTC. Encoded protein: CASSQDGLAETQYF.